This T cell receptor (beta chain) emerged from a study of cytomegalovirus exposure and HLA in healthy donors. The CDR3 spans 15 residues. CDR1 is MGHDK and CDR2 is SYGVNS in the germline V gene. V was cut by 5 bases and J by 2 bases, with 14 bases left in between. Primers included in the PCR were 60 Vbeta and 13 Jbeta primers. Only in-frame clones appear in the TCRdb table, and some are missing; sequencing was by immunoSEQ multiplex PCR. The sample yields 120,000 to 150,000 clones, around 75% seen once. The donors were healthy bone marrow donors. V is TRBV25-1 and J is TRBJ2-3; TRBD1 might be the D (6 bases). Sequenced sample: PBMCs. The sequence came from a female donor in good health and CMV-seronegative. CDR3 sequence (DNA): TGTGCCAGCAGTCCCACGGGACACTACACAGATACGCAGTATTTT. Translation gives CASSPTGHYTDTQYF.